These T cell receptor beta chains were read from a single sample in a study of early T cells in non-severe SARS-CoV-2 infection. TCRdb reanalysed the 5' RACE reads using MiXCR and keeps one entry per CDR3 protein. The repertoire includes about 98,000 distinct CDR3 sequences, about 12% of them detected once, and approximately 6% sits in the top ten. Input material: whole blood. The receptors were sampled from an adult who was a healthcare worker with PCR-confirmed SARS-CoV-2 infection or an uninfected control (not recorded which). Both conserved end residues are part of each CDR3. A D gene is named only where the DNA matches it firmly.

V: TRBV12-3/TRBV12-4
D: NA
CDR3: CASSRTEANYGYTF

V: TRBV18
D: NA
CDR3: CASSPADTQYF

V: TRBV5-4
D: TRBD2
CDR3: CASSAALAGGTDTQYF

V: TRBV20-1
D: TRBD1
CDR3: CSAPTGGGYTF

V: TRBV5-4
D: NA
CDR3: CASGIRRGTFTDTQYF

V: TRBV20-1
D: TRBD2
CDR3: CSASRPRVSRPYSGNEQFF

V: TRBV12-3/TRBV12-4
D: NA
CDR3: CASSLSRTANYGYTF

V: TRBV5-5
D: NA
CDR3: CASSLFTLGGGETQYF

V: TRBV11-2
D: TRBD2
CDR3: CASSLDRGLARHYEQYF

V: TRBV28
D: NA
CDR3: CASSHRSPKGELFF

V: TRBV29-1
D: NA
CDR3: CSVRGAGVSPYEQYF

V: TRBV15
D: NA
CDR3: CATSSAHLALAPNEQFF

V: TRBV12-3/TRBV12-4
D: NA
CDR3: CASSRTPWDEQYF

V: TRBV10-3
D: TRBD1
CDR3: CAISGRTGQGATTGANVLTF

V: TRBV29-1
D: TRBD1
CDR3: CSVVGTADYEQYF

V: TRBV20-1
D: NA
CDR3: CSARDEWGAGYTF

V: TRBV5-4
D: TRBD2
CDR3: CASSLRSSGGETQYF

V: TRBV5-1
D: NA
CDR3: CASSLEEGAYEQYF

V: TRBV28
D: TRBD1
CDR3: CASSSGTGDTGELFF

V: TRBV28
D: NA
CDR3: CASGSWYSQETQYF

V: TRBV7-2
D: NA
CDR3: CASSFVFGDHTEAFF

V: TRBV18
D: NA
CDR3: CASSPSLIQDLAGANVLTF

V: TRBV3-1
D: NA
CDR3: CASSLSGRDGSPLHF

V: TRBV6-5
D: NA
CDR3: CASSPGLEGNQPQHF

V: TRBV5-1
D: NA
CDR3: CASSLGPASSTDTQYF

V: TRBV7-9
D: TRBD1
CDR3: CASSLVGGGNTEAFF

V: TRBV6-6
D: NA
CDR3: CASSYGGDYGYTF

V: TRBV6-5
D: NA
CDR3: CASSVMGQEDEKLFF

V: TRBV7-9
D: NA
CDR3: CASSVHSQFF

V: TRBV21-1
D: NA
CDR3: CASSSPSGLKRGTDTQYF

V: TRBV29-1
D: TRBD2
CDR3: CSVGIAGVGTDTQYF

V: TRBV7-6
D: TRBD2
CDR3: CASSSSGSNEQFF

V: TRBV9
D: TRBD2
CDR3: CASSVAGGPSNEQFF

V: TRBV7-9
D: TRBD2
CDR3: CASSPPRASGKETQYF

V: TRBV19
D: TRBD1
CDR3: CASRAQGFADEKLFF

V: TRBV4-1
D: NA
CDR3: CASSHAFQKSSYNEQFF

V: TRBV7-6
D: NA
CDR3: CASSLAPSISSYEQYF

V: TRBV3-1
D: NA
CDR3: CASSQQGWNTEAFF

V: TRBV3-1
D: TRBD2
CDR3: CASGGLGNNEQFF

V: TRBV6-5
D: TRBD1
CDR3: CASRGRTGANTEAFF

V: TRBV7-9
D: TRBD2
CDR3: CASSSLAGVIYNEQFF

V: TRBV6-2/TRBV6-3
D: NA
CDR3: CASSYSTIQETQYF

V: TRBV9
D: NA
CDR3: CASSVGSSRLQETQYF

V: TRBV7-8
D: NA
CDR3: CASSTRTYEQYF

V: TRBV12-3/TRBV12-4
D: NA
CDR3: CASSPNTEAFF

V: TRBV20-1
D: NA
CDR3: CSAPPGAVANSYEQYF

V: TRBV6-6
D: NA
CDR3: CASRQYLGGETQYF

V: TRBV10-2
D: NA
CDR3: CASSSVGGGPSNTQYF

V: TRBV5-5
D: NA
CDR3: CASSSKPGPGEQYF

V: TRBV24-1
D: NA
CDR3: CATRETGNAEAFF